The next 29 T cell receptor beta chains were all read from a single sample in a study of T cell responses to AZD1222 COVID-19 vaccine. Data came from immunoSEQ multiplex PCR; TCRdb stores just in-frame clones and leaves some out. The sample gives under 150,000 clones, roughly 92% of which show up once; about 1.1% is in the top ten. The sample in question was peripheral blood, obtained 28 days after the second AZD1222 dose. These receptors were obtained from an adult who received the AZD1222 COVID-19 vaccine.

The chain recombines TRBV4-1 with TRBJ2-2, with TRBD2 identical over 8 bases. This CDR3 region has 17 residues. Germline V gene data show CDR1 as MGHRA and CDR2 as YSYEKL. The J segment lost 2 bases and the V segment lost 0 bases, leaving 5 bases of the junction unmatched. CDR3: CASSQDLSGRNTGELFF. CDR3 sequence (DNA): TGCGCCAGCAGCCAAGATTTGAGCGGGAGAAACACCGGGGAGCTGTTTTTT.

The chain combines TRBV5-1 with TRBJ2-6; D possibly corresponds to TRBD1 (6 bases). V was cut by 2 bases and J by 4 bases, with 13 bases left in between. The germline CDR1 and CDR2 sequences are SGHRS and YFSETQ. This CDR3 spans 16 amino acids. CDR3 DNA sequence: TGCGCCAGCAGCTTAGCCGGGACACCCGGGGCCAACGTCCTGACTTTC. It yields the protein CASSLAGTPGANVLTF.

The chain recombines TRBV12-3 or TRBV12-4 with TRBJ1-3; the D is unclear. The CDR3 loop spans 13 amino acids. V shed 1 base and J shed 3 bases, with 4 bases lying between them. DNA for the CDR3: TGTGCCAGCAGTTTAGGGGTTGGAAACACCATATATTTT. This sequence encodes CASSLGVGNTIYF.

The genes are TRBV9 and TRBJ2-5; D is perhaps TRBD2 (6 bases). V lost 3 bases to trimming and J lost 0 bases, with 9 bases between them. CDR1 is SGDLS and CDR2 is YYNGEE in the germline V gene. The CDR3 is 14 residues long. The CDR3 is CASSGGGNQETQYF. Written as DNA, the CDR3 is TGTGCCAGCAGCGGAGGCGGGAACCAAGAGACCCAGTACTTC. The full variable domain, with the rest looked up from reference TRBV9 and TRBJ2-5, is DSGVTQTPKHLITATGQRVTLRCSPRSGDLSVYWYQQSLDQGLQFLIQYYNGEERAKGNILERFSAQQFPDLHSELNLSSLELGDSALYFCASSGGGNQETQYFGPGTRLLVL.

The chain recombines TRBV7-2 with TRBJ2-5; TRBD2 is a possible D gene (6 bases). The CDR3 is made up of 14 amino acids. Per the germline V gene, CDR1 is SGHTA and CDR2 is FQGNSA. The germline V and J ends were trimmed by 3 bases and 0 bases, with 8 bases remaining between them. This CDR3 is CASSFGGYQETQYF. CDR3 bases: TGTGCCAGCAGCTTCGGAGGGTACCAAGAGACCCAGTACTTC.

The chain uses TRBV9 and TRBJ2-7; tentatively, D is TRBD2 (7 bases). Trimming took off 0 bases at V and 3 bases at J, with 13 bases between the two ends. CDR1 and CDR2 (germline): SGDLS, YYNGEE. This CDR3 is 15 amino acids long. The CDR3 DNA reads as TGTGCCAGCAGCGTAGCGCCGGGGGGCCACTACGAGCAGTACTTC. It specifies CASSVAPGGHYEQYF.

V usage is TRBV6-2 or TRBV6-3 and J usage is TRBJ2-6, with TRBD1 matching 8 bases. CDR1 MNHEY and CDR2 SVGEGT come from the germline V gene. The CDR3 is 18 amino acids. The trim removed 8 bases at V and 0 bases at J, leaving 12 bases unmatched. DNA of the CDR3: TGTGCCAGCCGCCTCTGGGGGACAGGTGTCTCTGGGGCCAACGTCCTGACTTTC. It yields the protein CASRLWGTGVSGANVLTF.

The J gene is TRBJ2-7, the V gene TRBV27; maybe TRBD1 (5 bases). V dropped 4 bases and J dropped 3 bases, with 13 bases sitting between them. From germline, CDR1 is MNHEY and CDR2 SMNVEV (reference sequence). This CDR3 region has 14 residues. The CDR3 bases are TGTGCCAGCAGTTCGAACAGGCCGAGCTACGAGCAGTACTTC. Protein sequence: CASSSNRPSYEQYF.

This clone has just one count. V gene TRBV7-8 combines with J gene TRBJ1-2; 8 bases agree with TRBD1. CDR1 and CDR2 (germline): SGHVS, FQNEAQ. The length of the CDR3 is 18 residues. V was pared by 1 base and J by 4 bases, with 14 bases of the junction left unmatched. The CDR3 nucleotides read TGTGCCAGCAGCTTAGACTTTACCCGAAGGACAGGGACCTATGGCTACACCTTC. It specifies CASSLDFTRRTGTYGYTF.

The CDR3 region has the DNA TGCGCCAGCAGCCTGGAGGTGGGCTATGGCTACACCTTC. Encoded protein: CASSLEVGYGYTF. The chain has TRBV5-1 and TRBJ1-2; D unresolved. Germline values: CDR1 SGHRS, CDR2 YFSETQ. Trimming pared 4 bases from V and 4 bases from J, leaving 11 bases between. CDR3 length: 13 residues.

This chain links TRBV7-2 with TRBJ1-1; D gene unclear. Germline values: CDR1 SGHTA, CDR2 FQGNSA. Trimming took 1 base from V and 11 from J, leaving 17 bases between them. The CDR3 is made up of 14 amino acids. CDR3 coding DNA: TGTGCCAGCAGCTTAGTCTTGAACAGTCAAAGGGCTTTCTTT. This encodes CASSLVLNSQRAFF.

The V call is TRBV21-1, the J call TRBJ1-5; TRBD1 reflects the table's D call only, with no check against the DNA. TRBV21-1 is listed as a pseudogene. CDR3 length: 15 amino acids. The CDR3: CASTSRQGRHQPQHF. CDR3 DNA: TGTGCCAGCACCTCCCGACAGGGCCGGCATCAGCCCCAGCATTTT.

V usage is TRBV6-5 and J usage is TRBJ1-1, with D possibly TRBD1 on 6 matching bases. The V gene's germline CDR1 is MNHEY and CDR2 SVGAGI. The CDR3 length is 15 residues. The V and J ends lost 2 bases and 5 bases respectively, with 15 bases between them. The CDR3 sequence is CASSYTGIVRTEAFF. CDR3 nucleotides: TGTGCCAGCAGTTACACAGGGATCGTGCGGACTGAAGCTTTCTTT.

The chain uses TRBV5-6 and TRBJ1-6; tentative D call: TRBD1 (5 bases). Trimming stripped 2 bases from V and 9 bases from J, with 6 bases between. Germline lookup yields CDR1 SGHDT and CDR2 YYEEEE. The CDR3 is made up of 12 amino acids. CDR3 DNA sequence: TGTGCCAGCAGCTTCGGGGGTTCACCCCTCCACTTT. Its translation: CASSFGGSPLHF.

J is TRBJ2-5 and V is TRBV7-3; 7 bases map to TRBD2. This CDR3 contains 13 residues. CDR1 and CDR2 from the germline V gene are SGHTA and FQGTGA. Germline trimming cut 5 bases from V and 2 bases from J; bases unmatched to any gene: 2. The chain's CDR3 is CASSLAVQETQYF. CDR3 in DNA: TGTGCCAGCAGCCTAGCGGTGCAAGAGACCCAGTACTTC.

The CDR3 reads CASSQTGGGNTIYF. The DNA of the CDR3 is TGTGCCAGCAGCCAGACTGGAGGAGGAAACACCATATATTTT. V is TRBV3-1 (or the pseudogene TRBV3-2) and J is TRBJ1-3; D uncertain. Germline values: CDR1 LGHDT, CDR2 YNNKEL (reference sequence). This CDR3 is 14 amino acids long. With 3 bases removed from V and 4 bases from J, the gap between germline ends came to 10 bases.

This clone was counted a single time. The genes are TRBV9 and TRBJ1-2; no clear D gene. V lost 0 bases, J lost 1 base, and 13 bases lay in between. The CDR3 is 16 residues long. Looked up from germline, CDR1 is SGDLS and CDR2 is YYNGEE. For the CDR3, the DNA is TGTGCCAGCAGCGTAGCCCTAGATCCAGGTAACTATGGCTACACCTTC. Translating it yields CASSVALDPGNYGYTF. Full variable domain (outside the CDR3, taken from reference TRBV9 and TRBJ1-2): DSGVTQTPKHLITATGQRVTLRCSPRSGDLSVYWYQQSLDQGLQFLIQYYNGEERAKGNILERFSAQQFPDLHSELNLSSLELGDSALYFCASSVALDPGNYGYTFGSGTRLTVV.

The chain links TRBV5-6 to TRBJ2-2; 7 bases map to TRBD1. Trimming cost V 5 bases and J 6 bases; bases outside gene matches: 7. Germline V lookup: CDR1 SGHDT, CDR2 YYEEEE. There are 14 residues in the CDR3. This chain's CDR3 is CASSPDTGAGELFF. The CDR3 DNA follows: TGTGCCAGCAGTCCCGACACAGGGGCCGGGGAGCTGTTTTTT.

The gene calls are TRBV4-2 and TRBJ1-6, with D possibly matching TRBD1 (5 bases). Germline loops: CDR1 LGHNA, CDR2 YNFKEQ. CDR3 size: 21 residues. The ends were cut back, 4 bases at V and 0 bases at J, with 25 bases in the middle. The CDR3 coding sequence is TGTGCCAGCAGCCTTAAACCTTTTAGGGACTCCAGGAGCTCCTATAATTCACCCCTCCACTTT. It codes for CASSLKPFRDSRSSYNSPLHF.

This clone came up a few times. The chain uses TRBV19 and TRBJ2-7; the match to TRBD2 covers 7 bases. Germline V lookup: CDR1 LNHDA, CDR2 SQIVND (reference sequence). The V gene end was trimmed by 4 bases and the J gene end by 1 base; junction bases not matched to a gene: 4. The CDR3 length is 14 residues. CDR3 bases: TGTGCCAGTAGTACCGGACTAGAGTCCTACGAGCAGTACTTC. Translation gives CASSTGLESYEQYF.

The chain carries TRBV7-2 and TRBJ1-6; 7 positions match TRBD1. The germline V gene encodes CDR1 SGHTA and CDR2 FQGNSA. With 1 base clipped from V and 6 bases from J, the junction kept 6 bases outside the gene matches. The CDR3 consists of 16 residues. CDR3 coding DNA: TGTGCCAGCAGCTTAGGGGAGGGGGCGGGTAATTCACCCCTCCACTTT. Amino acid sequence: CASSLGEGAGNSPLHF.

This rearrangement joins TRBV19 to TRBJ1-1; no definite D call. The CDR3 is 13 amino acids. Trimming shortened V by 5 bases and J by 0 bases, and 7 bases separated the two germline ends. Germline V lookup: CDR1 LNHDA, CDR2 SQIVND (reference sequence). The chain's CDR3 is CASSFGMNTEAFF. The CDR3 nucleotides are TGTGCCAGTAGTTTCGGAATGAACACTGAAGCTTTCTTT. Looking up the rest from reference TRBV19 and TRBJ1-1 gives the full variable domain: DGGITQSPKYLFRKEGQNVTLSCEQNLNHDAMYWYRQDPGQGLRLIYYSQIVNDFQKGDIAEGYSVSREKKESFPLTVTSAQKNPTAFYLCASSFGMNTEAFFGQGTRLTVV.

The chain has TRBV7-6 and TRBJ2-6; 8 bases are a match to TRBD1. The CDR3 totals 20 residues. Germline CDR1 SGHVS, CDR2 FNYEAQ. V shed 0 bases and J 0 bases; nucleotides not matched to a gene: 10. The CDR3 DNA reads TGTGCCAGCAGCTTAGCGTTTTTACAGGGGGGAAGCTCTGGGGCCAACGTCCTGACTTTC. Protein product: CASSLAFLQGGSSGANVLTF.

The rearrangement uses TRBV7-2 and TRBJ2-1, with TRBD2 matching 10 bases. Unmatched junction bases numbered 4, after V lost 0 bases and J lost 2 bases. Germline CDR1 is SGHTA and CDR2 is FQGNSA. This CDR3 region has 17 residues. CDR3 protein: CASSLALAGVAYNEQFF. CDR3 bases: TGTGCCAGCAGCTTAGCGCTAGCGGGAGTGGCCTACAATGAGCAGTTCTTC.

V gene TRBV6-5 combines with J gene TRBJ2-7; TRBD1 matches at 7 bases. Germline V lookup: CDR1 MNHEY, CDR2 SVGAGI. This CDR3 spans 15 amino acids. After removal of 6 bases from V and 2 bases from J, the junction contained 10 bases not matched to a gene. Here the CDR3 DNA reads TGTGCCAGCAGCCACACAGGGGTGTTAACCTACGAGCAGTACTTC. Its protein is CASSHTGVLTYEQYF.

About this clone itself: The sample contains more than one DNA sequence encoding this CDR3. The rearrangement joins TRBV7-8 to TRBJ1-1; D gene ambiguous. V was pared by 1 base and J by 1 base, with 7 bases between. The CDR3 covers 14 residues. The germline V gene encodes CDR1 SGHVS and CDR2 FQNEAQ. DNA of the CDR3: TGTGCCAGCAGCTTAGGGACCGCGAACACTGAAGCTTTCTTT. It specifies CASSLGTANTEAFF.

This sequence joins TRBV6-6 and TRBJ1-1; D is perhaps TRBD1 (5 bases). The germline gives CDR1 MNHNY, CDR2 SVGAGI (reference sequence). The CDR3 loop spans 15 amino acids. The germline V and J ends were trimmed by 5 bases and 4 bases, with 17 bases remaining between them. The CDR3 DNA is TGTGCCAGCAGTCGGCAGGGAGGATGGGGCACTGAAGCTTTCTTT. Its protein is CASSRQGGWGTEAFF.

The rearrangement joins TRBV28 to TRBJ2-7; a possible D gene is TRBD1 (6 bases). Germline V CDR1 and CDR2: MDHEN, SYDVKM. This CDR3 contains 15 residues. Trimming shortened V by 6 bases and J by 2 bases, and 17 bases separated the two germline ends. The DNA of the CDR3 is TGTGCCAGCAGGGGGGCGGAGCGAGCCCCCTACGAGCAGTACTTC. Amino acids: CASRGAERAPYEQYF.

The CDR3 is CASSPHAQVGGELFF. In DNA, the CDR3 is TGTGCCAGCAGTCCCCATGCCCAGGTCGGCGGGGAGCTGTTTTTT. This rearrangement joins TRBV27 to TRBJ2-2; D gene ambiguous. V gave up 5 bases and J gave up 7 bases, with 17 bases separating them. The CDR3 loop spans 15 amino acids. In germline, CDR1 is MNHEY, CDR2 SMNVEV (reference sequence).